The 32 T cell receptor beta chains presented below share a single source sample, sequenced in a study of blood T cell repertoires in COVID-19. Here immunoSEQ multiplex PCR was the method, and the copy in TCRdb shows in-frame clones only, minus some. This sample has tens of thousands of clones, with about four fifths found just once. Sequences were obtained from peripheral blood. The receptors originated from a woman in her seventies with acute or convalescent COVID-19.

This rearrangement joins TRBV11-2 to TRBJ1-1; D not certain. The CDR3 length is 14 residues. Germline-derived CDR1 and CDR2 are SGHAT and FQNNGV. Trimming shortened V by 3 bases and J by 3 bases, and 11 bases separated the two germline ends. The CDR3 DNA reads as TGTGCCAGCAGCTTTGGCGGGCGATACACTGAAGCTTTCTTT. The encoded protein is CASSFGGRYTEAFF.

The CDR3 DNA is TGCGCCAGCAGCTTGGAGACAGATCCCTACGGCGAGCAGTACTTC. Protein sequence: CASSLETDPYGEQYF. V is TRBV5-1 and J is TRBJ2-7; D possibly corresponds to TRBD1 (5 bases). The CDR3 runs to 15 residues. V lost 0 bases, J lost 6 bases, and 16 bases lay in between. The germline V gene encodes CDR1 SGHRS and CDR2 YFSETQ.

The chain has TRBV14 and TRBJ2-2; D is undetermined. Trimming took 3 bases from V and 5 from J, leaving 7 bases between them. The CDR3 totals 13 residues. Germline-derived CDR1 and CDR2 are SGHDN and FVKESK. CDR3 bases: TGTGCCAGCAGCCAGCTCAGAACCGGGGAGCTGTTTTTT. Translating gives CASSQLRTGELFF.

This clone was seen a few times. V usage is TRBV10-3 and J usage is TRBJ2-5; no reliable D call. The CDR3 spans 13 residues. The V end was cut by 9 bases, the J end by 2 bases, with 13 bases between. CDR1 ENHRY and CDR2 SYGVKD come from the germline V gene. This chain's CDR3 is CAIQPPQQETQYF. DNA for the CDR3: TGTGCCATACAACCCCCGCAGCAAGAGACCCAGTACTTC.

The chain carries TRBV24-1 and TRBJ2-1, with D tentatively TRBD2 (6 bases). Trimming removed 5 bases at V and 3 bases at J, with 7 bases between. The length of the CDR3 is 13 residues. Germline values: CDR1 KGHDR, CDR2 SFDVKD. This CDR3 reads CATSAEGYNEQFF. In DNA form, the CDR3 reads TGTGCCACCAGTGCGGAGGGCTACAATGAGCAGTTCTTC.

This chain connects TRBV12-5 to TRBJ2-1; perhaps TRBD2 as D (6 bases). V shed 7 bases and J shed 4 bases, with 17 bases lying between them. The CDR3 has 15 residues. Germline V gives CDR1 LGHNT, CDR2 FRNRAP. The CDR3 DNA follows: TGTGCTAGTGTACACTCGGAGGGCGGGTACAATGAGCAGTTCTTC. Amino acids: CASVHSEGGYNEQFF.

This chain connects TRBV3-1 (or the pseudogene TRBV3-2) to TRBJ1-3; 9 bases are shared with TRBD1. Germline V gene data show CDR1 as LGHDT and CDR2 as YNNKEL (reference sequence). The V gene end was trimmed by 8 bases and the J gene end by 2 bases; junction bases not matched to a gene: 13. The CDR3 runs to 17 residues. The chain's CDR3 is CASGIPGQGLTGNTIYF. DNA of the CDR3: TGTGCCAGCGGTATTCCGGGACAGGGCTTGACTGGAAACACCATATATTTT.

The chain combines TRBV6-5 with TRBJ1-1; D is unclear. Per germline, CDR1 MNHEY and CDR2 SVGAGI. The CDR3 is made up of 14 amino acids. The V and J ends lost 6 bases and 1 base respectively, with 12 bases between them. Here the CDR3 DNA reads TGTGCCAGCAGATACGACTTGGGGAACACTGAAGCTTTCTTT. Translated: CASRYDLGNTEAFF.

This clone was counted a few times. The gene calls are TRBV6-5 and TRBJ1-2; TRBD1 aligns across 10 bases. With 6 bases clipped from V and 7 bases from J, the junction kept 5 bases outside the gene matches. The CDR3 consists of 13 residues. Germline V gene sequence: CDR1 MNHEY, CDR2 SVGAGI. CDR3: CASRRQGASGYTF. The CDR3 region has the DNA TGTGCCAGCAGGAGACAGGGGGCCAGTGGCTACACCTTC.

The CDR3 sequence: CASSLTPGGLTYEQYF. The CDR3 coding sequence is TGCGCCAGCAGCTTAACCCCTGGCGGGCTGACCTACGAGCAGTACTTC. This rearrangement joins TRBV5-1 to TRBJ2-7; TRBD2 might be the D (5 bases). Germline V gives CDR1 SGHRS, CDR2 YFSETQ. V was cut by 2 bases and J by 2 bases, with 17 bases left in between. The CDR3 runs 16 residues.

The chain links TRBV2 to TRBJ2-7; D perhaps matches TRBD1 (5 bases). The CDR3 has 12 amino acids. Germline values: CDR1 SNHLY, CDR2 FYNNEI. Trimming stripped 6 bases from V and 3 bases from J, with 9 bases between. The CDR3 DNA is TGTGCCAGCAGGGTCGACAGCTACGAGCAGTACTTC. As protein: CASRVDSYEQYF.

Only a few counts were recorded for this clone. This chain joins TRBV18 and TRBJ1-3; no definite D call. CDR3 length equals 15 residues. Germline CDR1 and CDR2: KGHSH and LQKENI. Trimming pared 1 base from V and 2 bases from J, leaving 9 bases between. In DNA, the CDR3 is TGTGCCAGCTCACCACAGCGGGCGGCTGGAAACACCATATATTTT. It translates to CASSPQRAAGNTIYF.

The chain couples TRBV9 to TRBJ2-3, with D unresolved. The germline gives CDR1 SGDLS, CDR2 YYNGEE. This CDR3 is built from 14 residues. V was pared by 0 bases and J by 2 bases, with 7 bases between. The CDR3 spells CASSVVLTTDTQYF. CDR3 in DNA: TGTGCCAGCAGCGTAGTACTTACCACAGATACGCAGTATTTT.

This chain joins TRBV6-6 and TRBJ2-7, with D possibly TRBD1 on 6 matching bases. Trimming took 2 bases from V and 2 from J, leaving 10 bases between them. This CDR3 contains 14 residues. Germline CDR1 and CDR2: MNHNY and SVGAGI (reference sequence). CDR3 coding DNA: TGTGCCAGCAGTTACGGCGGACAGACCTACGAGCAGTACTTC. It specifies CASSYGGQTYEQYF.

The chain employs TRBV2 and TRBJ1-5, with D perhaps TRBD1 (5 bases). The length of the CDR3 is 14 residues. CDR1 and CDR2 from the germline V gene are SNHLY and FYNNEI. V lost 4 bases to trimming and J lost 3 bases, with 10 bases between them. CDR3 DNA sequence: TGTGCCAGCAGTGGGCAGGGCACCAATCAGCCCCAGCATTTT. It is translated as CASSGQGTNQPQHF.

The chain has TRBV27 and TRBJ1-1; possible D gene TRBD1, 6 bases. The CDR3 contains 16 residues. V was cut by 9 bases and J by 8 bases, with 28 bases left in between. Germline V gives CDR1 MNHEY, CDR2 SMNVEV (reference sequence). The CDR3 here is CARDPLGGGEGPEAFF. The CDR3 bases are TGTGCCAGAGACCCCCTAGGAGGGGGGGAGGGGCCAGAAGCTTTCTTT.

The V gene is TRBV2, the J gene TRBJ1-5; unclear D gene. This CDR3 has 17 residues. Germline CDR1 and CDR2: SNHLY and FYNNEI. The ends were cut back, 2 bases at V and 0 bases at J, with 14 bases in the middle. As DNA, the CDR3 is TGTGCCAGCAGTGAATTGGCGGCAGCTTATAGCAATCAGCCCCAGCATTTT. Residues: CASSELAAAYSNQPQHF. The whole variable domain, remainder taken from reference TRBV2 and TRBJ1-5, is EPEVTQTPSHQVTQMGQEVILRCVPISNHLYFYWYRQILGQKVEFLVSFYNNEISEKSEIFDDQFSVERPDGSNFTLKIRSTKLEDSAMYFCASSELAAAYSNQPQHFGDGTRLSIL.

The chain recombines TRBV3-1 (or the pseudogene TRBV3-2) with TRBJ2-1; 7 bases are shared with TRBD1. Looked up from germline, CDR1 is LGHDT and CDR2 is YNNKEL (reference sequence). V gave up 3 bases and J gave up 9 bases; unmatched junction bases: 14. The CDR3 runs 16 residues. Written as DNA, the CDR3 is TGTGCCAGCAGCCATGTTCCGGGACAGCGAGGAGGTGAGCAGTTCTTC. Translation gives CASSHVPGQRGGEQFF.

The CDR3 nucleotides are TGTGCCAGCAGAAAAGGGACAGCTAACTATGGCTACACCTTC. It translates to CASRKGTANYGYTF. J is TRBJ1-2 and V is TRBV6-5, with 7 bases identical to TRBD1. J was trimmed by 0 bases and V by 6 bases; bases with no gene match: 4. The CDR3 loop spans 14 amino acids. Germline CDR1 and CDR2: MNHEY and SVGAGI.

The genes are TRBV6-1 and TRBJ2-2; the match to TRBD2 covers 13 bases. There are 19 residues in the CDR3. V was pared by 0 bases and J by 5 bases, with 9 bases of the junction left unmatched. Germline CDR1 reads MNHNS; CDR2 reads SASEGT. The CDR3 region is CASSEARGTSGGATGELFF. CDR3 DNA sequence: TGTGCCAGCAGTGAAGCGAGGGGAACTAGCGGGGGGGCAACCGGGGAGCTGTTTTTT.

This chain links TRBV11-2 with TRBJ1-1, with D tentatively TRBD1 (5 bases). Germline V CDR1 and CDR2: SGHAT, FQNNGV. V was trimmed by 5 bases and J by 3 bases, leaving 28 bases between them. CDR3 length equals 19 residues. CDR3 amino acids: CASSAHRLWGVGGDTEAFF. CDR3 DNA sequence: TGTGCCAGCAGCGCCCACCGACTATGGGGGGTCGGCGGTGACACTGAAGCTTTCTTT.

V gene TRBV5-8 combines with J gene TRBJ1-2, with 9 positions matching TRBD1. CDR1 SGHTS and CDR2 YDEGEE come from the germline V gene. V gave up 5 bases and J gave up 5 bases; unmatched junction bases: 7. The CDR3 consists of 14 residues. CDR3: CASRKGQGEYGYTF. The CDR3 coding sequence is TGTGCCAGCAGAAAGGGACAGGGAGAGTATGGCTACACCTTC.

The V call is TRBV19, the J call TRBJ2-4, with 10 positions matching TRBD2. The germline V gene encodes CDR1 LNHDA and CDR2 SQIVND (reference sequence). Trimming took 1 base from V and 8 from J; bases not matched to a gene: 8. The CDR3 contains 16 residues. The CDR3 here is CASSIAIAGGGDIQYF. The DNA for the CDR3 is TGTGCCAGTAGTATAGCCATAGCGGGGGGCGGAGACATTCAGTACTTC.

CDR3 amino acids: CASRKGTGQSTGELFF. Here the CDR3 DNA reads TGTGCCAGCAGGAAGGGGACAGGGCAAAGCACCGGGGAGCTGTTTTTT. V is TRBV2 and J is TRBJ2-2; 9 positions match TRBD1. The CDR3 spans 16 residues. V dropped 6 bases and J dropped 4; count of bases not matched to a gene: 9. Germline values: CDR1 SNHLY, CDR2 FYNNEI.

The CDR3 DNA is TGTGCCAGCAGCCTAGCAGACATCCTCTACGAGCAGTACTTC. Amino acids: CASSLADILYEQYF. The chain joins TRBV11-3 to TRBJ2-7; D is perhaps TRBD2 (5 bases). V was shortened by 5 bases and J by 3 bases, with 14 bases between the two germline ends. The length of the CDR3 is 14 residues. Germline loops: CDR1 SGHNT, CDR2 YENEEA. The full variable domain, rest sourced from reference TRBV11-3 and TRBJ2-7, is EAGVVQSPRYKIIEKKQPVAFWCNPISGHNTLYWYLQNLGQGPELLIRYENEEAVDDSQLPKDRFSAERLKGVDSTLKIQPAELGDSAVYLCASSLADILYEQYFGPGTRLTVT.

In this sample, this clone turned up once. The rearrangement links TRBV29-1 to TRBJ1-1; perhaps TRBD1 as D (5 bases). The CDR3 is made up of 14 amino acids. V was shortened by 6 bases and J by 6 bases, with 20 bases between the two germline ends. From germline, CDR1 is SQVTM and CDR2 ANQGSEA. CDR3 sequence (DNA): TGCAGCGTGGGGGGGAAGTCGGGACGGTCTGAAGCTTTCTTT. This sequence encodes CSVGGKSGRSEAFF.

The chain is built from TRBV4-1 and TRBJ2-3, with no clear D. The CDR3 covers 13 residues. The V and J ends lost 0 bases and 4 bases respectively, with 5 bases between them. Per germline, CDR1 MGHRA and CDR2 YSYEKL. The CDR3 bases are TGCGCCAGCAGCCAAGAGGCAGCAGATACGCAGTATTTT. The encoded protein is CASSQEAADTQYF.

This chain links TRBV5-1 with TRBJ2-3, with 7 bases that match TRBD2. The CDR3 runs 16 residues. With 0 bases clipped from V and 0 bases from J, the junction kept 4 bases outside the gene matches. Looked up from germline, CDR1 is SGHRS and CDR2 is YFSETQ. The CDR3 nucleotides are TGCGCCAGCAGCTTGGTAGCGGGCACTAGCACAGATACGCAGTATTTT. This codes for CASSLVAGTSTDTQYF.

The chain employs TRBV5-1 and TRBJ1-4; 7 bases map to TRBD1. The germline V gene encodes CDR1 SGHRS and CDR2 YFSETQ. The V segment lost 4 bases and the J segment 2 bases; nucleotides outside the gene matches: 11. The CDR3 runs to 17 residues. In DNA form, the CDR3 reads TGCGCCAGCAGCGCCCGGACAGGTGGTTCGACTAATGAAAAACTGTTTTTT. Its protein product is CASSARTGGSTNEKLFF.

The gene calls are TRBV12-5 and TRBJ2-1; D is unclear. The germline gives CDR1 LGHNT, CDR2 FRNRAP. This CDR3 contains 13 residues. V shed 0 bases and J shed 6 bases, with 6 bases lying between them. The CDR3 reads CASGLVGGNEQFF. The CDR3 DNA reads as TGTGCTAGTGGTTTGGTCGGCGGCAATGAGCAGTTCTTC.

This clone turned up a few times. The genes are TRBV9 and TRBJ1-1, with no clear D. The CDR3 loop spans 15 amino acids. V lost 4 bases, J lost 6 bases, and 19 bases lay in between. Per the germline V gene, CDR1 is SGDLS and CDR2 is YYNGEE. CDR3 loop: CASSPEARYSAEAFF. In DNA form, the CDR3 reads TGTGCCAGCAGCCCGGAAGCAAGGTATAGCGCTGAAGCTTTCTTT.

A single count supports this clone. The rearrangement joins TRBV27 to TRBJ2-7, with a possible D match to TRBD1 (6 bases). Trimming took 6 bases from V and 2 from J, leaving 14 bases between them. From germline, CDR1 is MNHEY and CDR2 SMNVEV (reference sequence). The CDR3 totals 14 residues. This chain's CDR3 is CASSPLQGPYEQYF. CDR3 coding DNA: TGTGCCAGCAGCCCTCTCCAGGGGCCCTACGAGCAGTACTTC.